These T cell receptor beta chains were read from a single sample in a study of blood T cell repertoires in COVID-19. Assay: immunoSEQ multiplex PCR; the TCRdb copy retains only in-frame clones and omits some. The sample has 50,000 to 65,000 clones, about two thirds seen once. Specimen: peripheral blood. The receptors were sampled from a woman between 65 and 79 years old with COVID-19, enrolled during active disease. The CDR3 runs from the conserved cysteine through the conserved F or W. Part of the rows lack a size; the others show once, few, many or a class for expanded clones.

clone_size,v_call,cdr3_aa
few,TRBV6-5,CASRSTGSSYGYTF
once,TRBV12-5,CASGLATGYGNTEAFF
NA,TRBV7-2,CASTDLPQGADYGYTF
once,TRBV29-1,CSAGDSVDQPQHF
few,TRBV4-1,CASSHGQGYSYEQYF
NA,TRBV9,CASSVDPQSNYGYTF
NA,TRBV7-8,CASSLVGTAIFYEQYF
NA,TRBV11-2,CASSWGRLAIYEQYF
NA,TRBV5-4,CASSYGGRPTDTQYF
NA,TRBV2,CASSGEIWDTQYF
few,TRBV7-9,CASSFGSTEAFF
NA,TRBV9,CASSDQTDRGGNTIYF
NA,TRBV14,CASSPRDRENIQYF
NA,TRBV4-3,CASSLGTGSYYEQYF
NA,TRBV7-9,CASTISGSSYNEQFF
NA,TRBV21-1,CASRVQSPNQPQHF
few,TRBV19,CASSYRGYNEQFF
NA,TRBV19,CASTPGGTSTEAFF
NA,TRBV19,CASSLDPGDTQYF
many,TRBV7-3,CASSPRDSDLYGYTF
few,TRBV6-2/TRBV6-3,CASSSGRGGNTEAFF
few,TRBV27,CASSFSGAGELFF
NA,TRBV7-3,CASSLDGRAQETQYF
NA,TRBV6-5,CARAATNEKLFF
NA,TRBV11-3,CASSPGRLGSSNEQFF
NA,TRBV7-2,CASSPDSLGTDTQYF
many,TRBV7-8,CASSLASGTDNEQFF
NA,TRBV14,CASSAQTGNQETQYF
NA,TRBV3-1/TRBV3-2,CASRGQGGYTF
medium-sized,TRBV11-3,CASSVTGRRDPEAFF
NA,TRBV19,CASSIWDRGLETQYF
NA,TRBV5-1,CASSFRTTGGNTGELFF
once,TRBV15,CATSRKKDSRNTEAFF
NA,TRBV7-2,CASSYRAGTYNEQFF
few,TRBV28,CASSNNRGNTIYF
once,TRBV29-1,CSLRVGNTIYF
NA,TRBV3-1/TRBV3-2,CASSHQGAGTDTQYF
NA,TRBV21-1,CASSKWRLAGGQETQYF
NA,TRBV2,CASSEDTAGNTIYF
NA,TRBV5-4,CASSSPTSYEQYF
NA,TRBV27,CASSLFRTVPNTEAFF
NA,TRBV6-5,CASRSDTGELFF
once,TRBV7-2,CASSLGGGNTIYF
NA,TRBV12-3/TRBV12-4,CASSLRQDQPQHF
NA,TRBV10-3,CAISGTGFSGNTIYF
NA,TRBV7-6,CASSKAGATNEKLFF
NA,TRBV11-3,CASSLYGLDNEQFF
NA,TRBV7-9,CASSSGQGEQFF
NA,TRBV25-1,CASTRGAGLSEAFF